Below are 16 T cell receptor beta chains sequenced from a single sample in a study of CD8+ T cells in alopecia areata. Documented treatment: oral pan-JAK inhibitor, 5-10 mg twice daily. cDNA prepared by RNA extraction and subsequent reverse transcription served as the template for sequencing. Generated by immunoSEQ multiplex PCR, the TCRdb table keeps only in-frame clones and is missing some. The sample includes 95,000 to 100,000 clones, 55% to 70% of them seen just once. Here the sequenced sample was CD8+ T cells sorted from blood, taken at approximately week 55, from a patient treated with tofacitinib. These receptors all stem from a human donor with alopecia areata.

This clone was counted a few times. This chain uses TRBV30 with TRBJ2-1, with a weak D call TRBD1 (6 bases). V lost 5 bases and J lost 0, with 11 bases in between. CDR1 GTSNPN and CDR2 SVGIG come from the germline V gene (reference sequence). The CDR3 extends over 14 amino acids. The CDR3 sequence: CAWAGVSSYNEQFF. CDR3 bases: TGTGCCTGGGCAGGGGTTAGCTCCTACAATGAGCAGTTCTTC.

The chain employs TRBV10-3 and TRBJ1-5, with D unclear. This CDR3 comprises 15 residues. Germline V gives CDR1 ENHRY, CDR2 SYGVKD. V was trimmed by 3 bases and J by 0 bases, leaving 9 bases between them. The CDR3 is CAISDGAVSNQPQHF. The CDR3, as DNA: TGTGCCATCAGTGATGGAGCGGTTAGCAATCAGCCCCAGCATTTT.

The chain combines TRBV27 with TRBJ2-5; maybe TRBD2 (5 bases). Trimming cost V 2 bases and J 5 bases, with 9 bases left between them. Germline V gives CDR1 MNHEY, CDR2 SMNVEV (reference sequence). The CDR3 consists of 13 residues. The CDR3 DNA reads TGTGCCAGCAGTTTAGCGGGTGGGGAGACCCAGTACTTC. Residues: CASSLAGGETQYF.

This rearrangement joins TRBV15 to TRBJ2-7, with 8 bases aligning to TRBD1. The CDR3 length is 15 residues. CDR1 and CDR2 (germline): LNHNV, YYDKDF (reference sequence). Losses at the gene ends were 0 bases for V and 2 bases for J; bases not matched to a gene: 3. The chain's CDR3 is CATSRDSDRAYEQYF. In DNA, the CDR3 is TGTGCCACCAGCAGAGATTCGGACAGGGCCTACGAGCAGTACTTC.

This chain joins TRBV19 and TRBJ2-5, with 9 positions matching TRBD2. J gave up 4 bases and V 5 bases, and 8 bases lay outside the gene matches. Germline V gene sequence: CDR1 LNHDA, CDR2 SQIVND (reference sequence). The CDR3 loop spans 15 amino acids. This chain's CDR3 is CASSSWTSASETQYF. The CDR3 region has the DNA TGTGCCAGTAGTTCCTGGACTAGCGCTTCAGAGACCCAGTACTTC.

This chain uses TRBV7-6 with TRBJ2-7; possibly TRBD2 for D (6 bases). Germline CDR1 SGHVS, CDR2 FNYEAQ. CDR3 size: 14 residues. The V and J ends lost 5 bases and 6 bases respectively, with 17 bases between them. CDR3 amino acids: CASSTPGLLSEQYF. Here the CDR3 DNA reads TGTGCCAGCAGCACCCCGGGACTCCTCTCCGAGCAGTACTTC.

The chain employs TRBV5-4 and TRBJ2-2; 7 bases agree with TRBD2. The V and J ends lost 3 bases and 2 bases, in that order; junction bases with no gene match: 10. This CDR3 has 17 residues. The germline V gene encodes CDR1 SGHNT and CDR2 YYREEE (reference sequence). CDR3 protein: CASSWRVGGGNTGELFF. CDR3 nucleotide sequence: TGTGCCAGCAGCTGGAGGGTCGGCGGGGGTAACACCGGGGAGCTGTTTTTT. The full variable domain, completed using reference TRBV5-4 and TRBJ2-2, is ETGVTQSPTHLIKTRGQQVTLRCSSQSGHNTVSWYQQALGQGPQFIFQYYREEENGRGNFPPRFSGLQFPNYSSELNVNALELDDSALYLCASSWRVGGGNTGELFFGEGSRLTVL.

The V and J genes are TRBV7-9 and TRBJ1-1, with D tentatively TRBD1 (6 bases). The germline V and J ends were trimmed by 1 base and 1 base, with 10 bases remaining between them. The CDR3 spans 15 residues. CDR1 SEHNR and CDR2 FQNEAQ come from the germline V gene (reference sequence). The chain's CDR3 is CASSLDHRANTEAFF. The CDR3 DNA follows: TGTGCCAGCAGCTTAGATCACAGGGCGAACACTGAAGCTTTCTTT.

This clone has more than one count but fewer than ten. The gene calls are TRBV29-1 and TRBJ2-3; tentatively, D is TRBD1 (6 bases). The CDR3 covers 15 residues. V was shortened by 1 base and J by 4 bases, with 15 bases between the two germline ends. Looked up from germline, CDR1 is SQVTM and CDR2 is ANQGSEA. CDR3 nucleotides: TGCAGCGTTGAAGGCTCCAGGGGTAGCGCAGATACGCAGTATTTT. Its protein product is CSVEGSRGSADTQYF.

There are a few counts of this clone. The CDR3 DNA follows: TGTGCCAGCAGCCCCACTAGCGGGGGCACAGATACGCAGTATTTT. This gives the protein CASSPTSGGTDTQYF. V gene TRBV7-9 combines with J gene TRBJ2-3; 10 bases align to TRBD2. The CDR3 is 15 amino acids. The ends lost 5 bases at V and 1 base at J; junction bases unmatched: 3. Germline CDR1 and CDR2: SEHNR and FQNEAQ (reference sequence).

This chain connects TRBV7-9 to TRBJ2-7; D is uncertain. This CDR3 has 13 amino acids. V lost 6 bases and J lost 1, with 10 bases in between. CDR1 SEHNR and CDR2 FQNEAQ come from the germline V gene (reference sequence). The CDR3 protein is CASSFTDSYEQYF. CDR3 sequence (DNA): TGTGCCAGCAGTTTTACAGATTCCTACGAGCAGTACTTC.

V is TRBV13 and J is TRBJ1-5; 8 bases map to TRBD1. Germline V gene data show CDR1 as PRHDT and CDR2 as FYEKMQ (reference sequence). The CDR3 totals 16 residues. V dropped 5 bases and J dropped 2; count of bases not matched to a gene: 8. For the CDR3, the DNA is TGTGCCAGCAGCCACACCAAGGACAGGGGCAATCAGCCCCAGCATTTT. As protein: CASSHTKDRGNQPQHF.

Only a few counts were recorded for this clone. The CDR3 reads CSVGGWRQGMTYGYTF. The CDR3 coding sequence is TGCAGCGTTGGGGGGTGGAGACAGGGTATGACCTATGGCTACACCTTC. The chain links TRBV29-1 to TRBJ1-2, with 7 bases fitting TRBD1. The length of the CDR3 is 16 residues. Germline V lookup: CDR1 SQVTM, CDR2 ANQGSEA. Trimming removed 4 bases from V and 4 bases from J; junction bases left unmatched: 15.

The gene calls are TRBV5-1 and TRBJ2-7, with D possibly being TRBD1 or TRBD2 (6 bases each). V dropped 0 bases and J dropped 6 bases, with 10 bases sitting between them. The CDR3 has 13 amino acids. Germline V gene data show CDR1 as SGHRS and CDR2 as YFSETQ. DNA for the CDR3: TGCGCCAGCAGCTTGGAGGGGGGCCCCGAGCAGTACTTC. As protein: CASSLEGGPEQYF.

This clone was seen only once. The chain couples TRBV5-5 to TRBJ2-5; D gene unclear. Germline CDR1 SGHKS, CDR2 YYEKEE (reference sequence). The CDR3 covers 15 residues. The V gene lost 2 bases and the J gene lost 1 base, with 12 bases spanning the gap. The CDR3 loop reads CASSFRLATQETQYF. Here the CDR3 DNA reads TGTGCCAGCAGCTTCAGGCTGGCAACCCAAGAGACCCAGTACTTC.

The chain has TRBV6-5 and TRBJ1-1, with 8 bases lining up with TRBD1. The CDR3 has 13 amino acids. J gave up 5 bases and V 2 bases, and 1 base lay outside the gene matches. Germline values: CDR1 MNHEY, CDR2 SVGAGI. The CDR3 here is CASSYNRGTEAFF. The CDR3 DNA reads TGTGCCAGCAGTTACAACAGGGGGACTGAAGCTTTCTTT.